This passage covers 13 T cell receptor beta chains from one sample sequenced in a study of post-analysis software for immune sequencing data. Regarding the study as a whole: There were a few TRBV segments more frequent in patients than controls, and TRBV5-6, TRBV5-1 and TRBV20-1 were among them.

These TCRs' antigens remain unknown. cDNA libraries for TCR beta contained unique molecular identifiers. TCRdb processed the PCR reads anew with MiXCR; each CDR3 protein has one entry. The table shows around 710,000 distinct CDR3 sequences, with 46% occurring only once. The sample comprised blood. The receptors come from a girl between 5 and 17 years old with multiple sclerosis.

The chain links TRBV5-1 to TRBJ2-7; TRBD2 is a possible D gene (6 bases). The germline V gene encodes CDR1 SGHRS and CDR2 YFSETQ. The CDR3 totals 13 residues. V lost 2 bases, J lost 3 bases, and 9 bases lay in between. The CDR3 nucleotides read TGCGCCAGCAGCTTTAGCGGTTACTACGAGCAGTACTTC. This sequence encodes CASSFSGYYEQYF.

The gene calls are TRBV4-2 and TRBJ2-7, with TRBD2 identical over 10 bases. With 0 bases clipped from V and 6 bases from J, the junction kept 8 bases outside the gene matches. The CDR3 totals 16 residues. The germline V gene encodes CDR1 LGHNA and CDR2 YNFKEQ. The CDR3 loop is CASSQDGLAGVGEQYF. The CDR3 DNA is TGTGCCAGCAGCCAAGACGGCCTAGCGGGAGTTGGCGAGCAGTACTTC.

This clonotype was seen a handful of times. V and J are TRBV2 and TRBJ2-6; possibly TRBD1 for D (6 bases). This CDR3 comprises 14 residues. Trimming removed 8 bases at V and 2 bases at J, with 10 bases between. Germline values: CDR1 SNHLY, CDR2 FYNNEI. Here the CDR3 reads CASLQGTGANVLTF. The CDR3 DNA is TGTGCCAGCTTACAGGGTACTGGGGCCAACGTCCTGACTTTC.

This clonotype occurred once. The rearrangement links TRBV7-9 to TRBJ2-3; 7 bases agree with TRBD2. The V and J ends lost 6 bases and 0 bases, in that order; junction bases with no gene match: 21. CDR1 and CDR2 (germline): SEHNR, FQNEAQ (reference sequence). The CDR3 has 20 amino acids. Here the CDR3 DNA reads TGTGCCAGCAGAACACCCCTTTTGCCTAGCGGAGGTTCTAGCACAGATACGCAGTATTTT. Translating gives CASRTPLLPSGGSSTDTQYF.

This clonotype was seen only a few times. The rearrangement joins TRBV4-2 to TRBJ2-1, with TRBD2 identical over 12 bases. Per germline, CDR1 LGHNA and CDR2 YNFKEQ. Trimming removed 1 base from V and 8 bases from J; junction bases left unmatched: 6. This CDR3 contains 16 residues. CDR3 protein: CASSQGLAGVMDEQFF. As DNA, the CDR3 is TGTGCCAGCAGCCAAGGACTAGCGGGAGTGATGGATGAGCAGTTCTTC.

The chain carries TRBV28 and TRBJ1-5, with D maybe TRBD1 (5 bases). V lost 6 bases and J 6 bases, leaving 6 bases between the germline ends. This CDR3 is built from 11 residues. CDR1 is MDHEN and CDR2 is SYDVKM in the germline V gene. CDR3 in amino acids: CASSQGQPQHF. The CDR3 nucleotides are TGTGCCAGCAGCCAGGGTCAGCCCCAGCATTTT.

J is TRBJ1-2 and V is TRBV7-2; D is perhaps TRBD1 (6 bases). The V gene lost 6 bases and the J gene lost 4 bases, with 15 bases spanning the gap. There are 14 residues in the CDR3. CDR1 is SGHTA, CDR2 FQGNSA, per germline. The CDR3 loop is CASRLTGNPYGYTF. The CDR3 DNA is TGTGCCAGCAGACTGACAGGAAACCCCTATGGCTACACCTTC.

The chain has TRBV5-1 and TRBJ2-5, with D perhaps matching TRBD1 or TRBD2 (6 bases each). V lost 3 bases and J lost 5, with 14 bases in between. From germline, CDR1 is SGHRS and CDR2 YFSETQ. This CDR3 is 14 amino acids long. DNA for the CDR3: TGCGCCAGCAGCTGGGAGGCAGGGGTGGAGACCCAGTACTTC. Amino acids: CASSWEAGVETQYF.

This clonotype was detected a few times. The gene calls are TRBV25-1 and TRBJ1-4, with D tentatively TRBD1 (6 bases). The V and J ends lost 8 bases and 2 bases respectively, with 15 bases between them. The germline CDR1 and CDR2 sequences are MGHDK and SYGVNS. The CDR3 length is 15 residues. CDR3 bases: TGTGCCAGCGCCAAGCTCAGGGGTACTAATGAAAAACTGTTTTTT. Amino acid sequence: CASAKLRGTNEKLFF.

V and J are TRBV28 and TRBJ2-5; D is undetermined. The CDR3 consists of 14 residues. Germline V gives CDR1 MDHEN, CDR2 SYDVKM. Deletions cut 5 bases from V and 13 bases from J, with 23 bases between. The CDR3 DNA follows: TGTGCCAGCAGTCCCGACCTACCTACGGACGAGCGGTACTTC. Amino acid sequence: CASSPDLPTDERYF. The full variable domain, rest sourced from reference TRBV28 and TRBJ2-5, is DVKVTQSSRYLVKRTGEKVFLECVQDMDHENMFWYRQDPGLGLRLIYFSYDVKMKEKGDIPEGYSVSREKKERFSLILESASTNQTSMYLCASSPDLPTDERYFGPGTRLLVL.

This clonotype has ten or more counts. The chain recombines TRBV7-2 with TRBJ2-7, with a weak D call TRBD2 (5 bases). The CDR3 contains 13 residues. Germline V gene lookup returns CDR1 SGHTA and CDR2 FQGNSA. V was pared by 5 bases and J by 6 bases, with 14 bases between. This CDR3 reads CASSPLLGTEQYF. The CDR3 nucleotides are TGTGCCAGCAGCCCATTACTAGGTACCGAGCAGTACTTC.

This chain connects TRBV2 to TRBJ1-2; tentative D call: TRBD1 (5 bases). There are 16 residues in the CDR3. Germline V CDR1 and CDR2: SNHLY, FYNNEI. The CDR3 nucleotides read TGTACAAACCCGAGAGGGGCTTTATCGTCTAACTATGGCTACACCTTC. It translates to CTNPRGALSSNYGYTF. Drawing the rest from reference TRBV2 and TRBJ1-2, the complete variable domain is EPEVTQTPSHQVTQMGQEVILRCVPISNHLYFYWYRQILGQKVEFLVSFYNNEISEKSEIFDDQFSVERPDGSNFTLKIRSTKLEDSAMYFCTNPRGALSSNYGYTFGSGTRLTVV.

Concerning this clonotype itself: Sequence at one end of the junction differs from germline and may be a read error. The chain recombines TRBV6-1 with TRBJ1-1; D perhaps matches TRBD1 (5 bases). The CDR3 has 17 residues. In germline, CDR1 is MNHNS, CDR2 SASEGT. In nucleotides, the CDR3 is TGTGCCAGCAGTCGGGGACGGGATAGATCGATGAACACTGGAGCTTTCTTT. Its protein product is CASSRGRDRSMNTGAFF.